Listed here are 17 T cell receptor beta chains from one sample, sequenced in a study of CD8 T cells in ankylosing spondylitis. The study, taken as a whole, reports: Characteristic, it appeared, of ankylosing spondylitis blood was a TCR beta motif of roughly eight highly homologous variants.

These receptors have no known antigen. TCRdb re-called the 5' RACE reads with MiXCR, one entry per CDR3 protein. The table shows 330,000 or so distinct CDR3 sequences, with 7% to 9% occurring only once. The sample comprised blood, either unsorted or a sorted T cell fraction (not recorded which). The receptors were gathered from a male donor with ankylosing spondylitis.

This chain joins TRBV12-3 or TRBV12-4 and TRBJ1-1; 8 bases line up with TRBD1. The CDR3 is made up of 14 amino acids. V was clipped by 7 bases and J by 2 bases; unmatched bases: 6. CDR3 coding DNA: TGTGCCAGCACCCTTGGACAGGGTAACACTGAAGCTTTCTTT. Its protein product is CASTLGQGNTEAFF.

The genes are TRBV3-1 and TRBJ2-1, with 8 bases lining up with TRBD2. Per germline, CDR1 LGHDT and CDR2 YNNKEL (reference sequence). The length of the CDR3 is 16 residues. Trimming at V came to 4 bases and at J to 5 bases, leaving 10 bases not matched to a gene. The CDR3 sequence: CASSPPGLGVNNEQFF. DNA for the CDR3: TGTGCCAGCAGCCCACCGGGACTAGGGGTAAACAATGAGCAGTTCTTC.

This chain uses TRBV7-2 with TRBJ2-7; perhaps D is TRBD1 or TRBD2 (5 bases each). This CDR3 has 15 residues. The ends were cut back, 5 bases at V and 4 bases at J, with 18 bases in the middle. CDR1 and CDR2 from the germline V gene are SGHTA and FQGNSA. The CDR3, as DNA: TGTGCCAGCAGCCGTGATACCGGGACGGGATACGAGCAGTACTTC. The encoded protein is CASSRDTGTGYEQYF.

This clonotype came up a few times. The chain couples TRBV6-6 to TRBJ2-7, with D hard to call. Per germline, CDR1 MNHNY and CDR2 SVGAGI (reference sequence). This CDR3 is 12 amino acids long. V was clipped by 9 bases and J by 6 bases, with 15 bases between them. CDR3 DNA sequence: TGTGCCAGTTCCCAGGCTCTTGGCGAGCAGTACTTC. Its protein product is CASSQALGEQYF.

This clonotype was found a few times. The chain employs TRBV4-3 and TRBJ2-7; D remains ambiguous. Germline assignment: CDR1 LGHNA and CDR2 YSLEER. V was cut by 0 bases and J by 0 bases, with 9 bases left in between. This CDR3 contains 15 residues. DNA of the CDR3: TGCGCCAGCAGCCAAGAGTGGCAGTACTCCTACGAGCAGTACTTC. As protein: CASSQEWQYSYEQYF.

This chain links TRBV7-8 with TRBJ2-1; a possible D gene is TRBD1 (6 bases). Trimming removed 5 bases from V and 8 bases from J, with 10 bases in between. The germline CDR1 and CDR2 sequences are SGHVS and FQNEAQ. This CDR3 region has 12 residues. In nucleotides, the CDR3 is TGTGCCAGCAGCCCCCAGGGGCATGAGCAGTTCTTC. It yields the protein CASSPQGHEQFF.

A few counts support this clonotype. This rearrangement joins TRBV27 to TRBJ2-7; no reliable D call. There are 12 residues in the CDR3. V shed 8 bases and J shed 2 bases, with 10 bases lying between them. The germline V gene has CDR1 MNHEY and CDR2 SMNVEV (reference sequence). In DNA form, the CDR3 reads TGTGCCAGCGGTACTGAGGCCTACGAGCAGTACTTC. This gives the protein CASGTEAYEQYF.

This clonotype has a handful of counts. V is TRBV7-3 and J is TRBJ2-1; 12 positions match TRBD1. CDR1 and CDR2 (germline): SGHTA, FQGTGA. The CDR3 consists of 15 residues. V trimming: 3 bases; J trimming: 7 bases; junction bases outside the gene matches: 4. The CDR3 here is CASSLGQGAENEQFF. In DNA, the CDR3 is TGTGCCAGCAGCTTGGGACAGGGGGCGGAAAATGAGCAGTTCTTC.

V and J are TRBV3-1 and TRBJ1-5; no firm D call. In germline, CDR1 is LGHDT, CDR2 YNNKEL (reference sequence). The V and J ends lost 1 base and 4 bases respectively, with 8 bases between them. The CDR3 totals 14 residues. As DNA, the CDR3 is TGTGCCAGCAGCCAAGTTGCCGGGAATCAGCCCCAGCATTTT. Protein product: CASSQVAGNQPQHF.

A few counts support this clonotype. V gene TRBV24-1 combines with J gene TRBJ2-1, with TRBD1 as a possible D gene (5 bases). The CDR3 length is 17 residues. Germline CDR1 is KGHDR and CDR2 is SFDVKD. Trimming stripped 1 base from V and 1 base from J, with 13 bases between. The CDR3 DNA is TGTGCCACCAGTGATTTATCGGGCAGGACATCCTACAATGAGCAGTTCTTC. It yields the protein CATSDLSGRTSYNEQFF.

The chain recombines TRBV29-1 with TRBJ1-2; 7 nucleotides match TRBD1. The J segment lost 7 bases and the V segment lost 4 bases, leaving 9 bases of the junction unmatched. The germline CDR1 and CDR2 sequences are SQVTM and ANQGSEA. The CDR3 has 13 residues. The DNA of the CDR3 is TGCAGCGTTGTGCAGGGGGGAATGCGTGGCTACACCTTC. Encoded protein: CSVVQGGMRGYTF.

This chain links TRBV5-1 with TRBJ2-7; 7 bases align to TRBD2. Germline V gives CDR1 SGHRS, CDR2 YFSETQ. The CDR3 runs to 16 residues. Trimming at V came to 0 bases and at J to 0 bases, leaving 6 bases not matched to a gene. The CDR3 region has the DNA TGCGCCAGCAGCTTGGATGGGGGGGTGAGCTCCTACGAGCAGTACTTC. The encoded protein is CASSLDGGVSSYEQYF.

At least ten counts were recorded for this clonotype. The chain has TRBV7-9 and TRBJ2-4; D remains unclear. The V gene's germline CDR1 is SEHNR and CDR2 FQNEAQ (reference sequence). There are 14 residues in the CDR3. The V end was cut by 1 base, the J end by 0 bases, with 4 bases between. DNA of the CDR3: TGTGCCAGCAGCTTAGTGGGAGCCAAAAACATTCAGTACTTC. It yields the protein CASSLVGAKNIQYF.

This clonotype appeared a few times. The gene calls are TRBV29-1 and TRBJ1-1; no firm D call. CDR1 SQVTM and CDR2 ANQGSEA come from the germline V gene. This CDR3 comprises 13 residues. Trimming took 7 bases from V and 2 from J, leaving 14 bases between them. CDR3 in DNA: TGCAGCGCCGGCCTAAGCGGAAACACTGAAGCTTTCTTT. Translating it yields CSAGLSGNTEAFF.

This clonotype was counted ten times or more. This sequence joins TRBV20-1 and TRBJ2-3; TRBD2 aligns across 12 bases. With V trimmed by 5 bases and J by 5 bases, 5 bases remained unmatched. The CDR3 contains 14 residues. Germline assignment: CDR1 DFQATT and CDR2 SNEGSKA (reference sequence). The CDR3 protein is CSALGLAGKDTQYF. CDR3 bases: TGCAGTGCTCTTGGACTAGCGGGAAAAGATACGCAGTATTTT.

This clonotype has at least ten counts. The chain joins TRBV12-3 or TRBV12-4 to TRBJ1-3; D not resolved. There are 14 residues in the CDR3. Deletions cut 3 bases from V and 4 bases from J, with 10 bases between. The CDR3 loop is CASSFGSIGNTIYF. In DNA, the CDR3 is TGTGCCAGCAGTTTTGGAAGTATCGGAAACACCATATATTTT.

The chain carries TRBV7-7 and TRBJ1-3; 7 bases fit TRBD1. Germline V gene lookup returns CDR1 SSHAT and CDR2 FNYEAQ (reference sequence). The length of the CDR3 is 13 residues. Trimming cost V 5 bases and J 7 bases; bases outside gene matches: 5. CDR3 loop: CASSTSTGNTIYF. In DNA, the CDR3 is TGTGCCAGCAGCACTTCGACAGGGAACACCATATATTTT. Using reference TRBV7-7 and TRBJ1-3 for the parts outside the CDR3, the full variable domain is GAGVSQSPRYKVTKRGQDVTLRCDPISSHATLYWYQQALGQGPEFLTYFNYEAQPDKSGLPSDRFSAERPEGSISTLTIQRTEQRDSAMYRCASSTSTGNTIYFGEGSWLTVV.